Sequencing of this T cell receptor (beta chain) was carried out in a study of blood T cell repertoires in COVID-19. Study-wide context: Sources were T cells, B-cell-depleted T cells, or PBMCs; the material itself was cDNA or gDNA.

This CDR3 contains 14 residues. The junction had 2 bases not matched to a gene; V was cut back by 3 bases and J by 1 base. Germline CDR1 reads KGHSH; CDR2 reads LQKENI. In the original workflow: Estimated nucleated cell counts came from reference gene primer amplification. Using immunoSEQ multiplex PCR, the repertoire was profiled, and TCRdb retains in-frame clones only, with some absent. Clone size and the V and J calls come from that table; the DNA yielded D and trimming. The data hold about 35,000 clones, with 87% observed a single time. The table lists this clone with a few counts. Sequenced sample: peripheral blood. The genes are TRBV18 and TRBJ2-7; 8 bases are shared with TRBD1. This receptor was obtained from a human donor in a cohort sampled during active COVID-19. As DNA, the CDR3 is TGTGCCAGCTCACCGGGACAGGCGTCCTACGAGCAGTACTTC. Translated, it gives CASSPGQASYEQYF. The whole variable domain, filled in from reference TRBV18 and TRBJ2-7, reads NAGVMQNPRHLVRRRGQEARLRCSPMKGHSHVYWYRQLPEEGLKFMVYLQKENIIDESGMPKERFSAEFPKEGPSILRIQQVVRGDSAAYFCASSPGQASYEQYFGPGTRLTVT.